The T cell receptor beta chain described here comes from a study of shared T cell receptors in the human thymus. The CDR3 is 15 amino acids. V dropped 5 bases and J dropped 4; count of bases not matched to a gene: 10. CDR1 is SGHVS and CDR2 is FQNEAQ in the germline V gene. Method: immunoSEQ multiplex PCR; TCRdb's copy keeps in-frame clones and lacks some. The sample shows under 850,000 clones, approximately 90% of them seen only once. The data were also submitted as part of a second study, on human thymus T cells.

The sequence came from a boy less than two years old with a congenital heart defect. V and J are TRBV7-8 and TRBJ2-7; 8 bases fit TRBD2. The source material was thymocytes. Here the CDR3 reads CASSPPERELYEQYF. The DNA of the CDR3 is TGTGCCAGCAGCCCGCCCGAGCGGGAGCTTTACGAGCAGTACTTC.